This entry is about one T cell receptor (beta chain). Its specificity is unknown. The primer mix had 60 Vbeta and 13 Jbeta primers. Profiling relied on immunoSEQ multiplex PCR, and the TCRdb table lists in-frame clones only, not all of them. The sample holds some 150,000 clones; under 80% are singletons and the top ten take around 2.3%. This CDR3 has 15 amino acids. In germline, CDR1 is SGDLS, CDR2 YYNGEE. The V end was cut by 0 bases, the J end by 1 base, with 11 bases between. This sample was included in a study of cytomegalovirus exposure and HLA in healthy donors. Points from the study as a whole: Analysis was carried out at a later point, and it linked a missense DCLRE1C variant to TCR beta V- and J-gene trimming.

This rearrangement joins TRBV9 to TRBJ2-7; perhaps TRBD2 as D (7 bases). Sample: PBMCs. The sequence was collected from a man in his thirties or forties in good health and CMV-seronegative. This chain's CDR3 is CASSVAEGGSYEQYF. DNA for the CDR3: TGTGCCAGCAGCGTAGCTGAGGGGGGGTCCTACGAGCAGTACTTC.